Below are 15 T cell receptor beta chains sequenced from a single sample in a study of cytomegalovirus exposure and HLA in healthy donors. Assay: immunoSEQ multiplex PCR; the TCRdb copy retains only in-frame clones and omits some. The sample lists more than 300,000 clones, about nine tenths seen once, with about 0.8% in the top ten. The specimen was PBMCs. The receptors were gathered from a woman between 18 and 30 years old in good health and CMV-seronegative.

CDR3 sequence (DNA): TGTGCCAGCAGTTGGGGTCGGGGCCAAGAGACCCAGTACTTC. The encoded protein is CASSWGRGQETQYF. V is TRBV28 and J is TRBJ2-5, with a weak D call TRBD2 (5 bases). The CDR3 contains 14 residues. Trimming took 4 bases from V and 1 from J, leaving 10 bases between them. CDR1 MDHEN and CDR2 SYDVKM come from the germline V gene.

The CDR3 bases are TGTGCCAGCAGTGAAATGGGTAGCGGACACCTCTCCTACGAGCAGTACTTC. Its protein product is CASSEMGSGHLSYEQYF. The chain links TRBV6-1 to TRBJ2-7; a possible D gene is TRBD2 (6 bases). The CDR3 loop spans 17 amino acids. V gave up 2 bases and J gave up 0 bases, with 17 bases separating them. The germline V gene encodes CDR1 MNHNS and CDR2 SASEGT.

V gene TRBV18 combines with J gene TRBJ2-2; 8 bases agree with TRBD2. Germline CDR1 reads KGHSH; CDR2 reads LQKENI. This CDR3 has 15 amino acids. Trimming cost V 2 bases and J 6 bases; bases outside gene matches: 5. This CDR3 reads CASSPINSGAGELFF. The CDR3, as DNA: TGTGCCAGCTCACCAATCAATAGCGGGGCCGGGGAGCTGTTTTTT.

This chain links TRBV7-9 with TRBJ2-4; 8 bases are a match to TRBD2. The CDR3 is made up of 17 amino acids. CDR1 is SEHNR and CDR2 is FQNEAQ in the germline V gene (reference sequence). V lost 4 bases, J lost 1 base, and 9 bases stayed unmatched. The CDR3 here is CASSSSREGGAKNIQYF. DNA of the CDR3: TGTGCCAGCAGCTCAAGTCGGGAGGGCGGGGCCAAAAACATTCAGTACTTC.

The V call is TRBV1, the J call TRBJ2-3; the table calls TRBD2, which could not be checked here. TRBV1 has pseudogene status. The CDR3 consists of 19 residues. This CDR3 reads CTSSQPKALSGRPTDTQYF. DNA of the CDR3: TGCACCAGCAGCCAACCAAAGGCCCTTAGCGGGAGGCCCACAGATACGCAGTATTTT.

In this sample, this clone turned up once. The genes are TRBV6-1 and TRBJ2-3, with 13 bases aligning to TRBD2. This CDR3 contains 16 residues. CDR1 and CDR2 from the germline V gene are MNHNS and SASEGT. The junction had 5 bases not matched to a gene; V was cut back by 4 bases and J by 4 bases. The CDR3 DNA is TGTGCCAGCAGTGTTCAGACTAGCGGGGGGTCAGATACGCAGTATTTT. This sequence encodes CASSVQTSGGSDTQYF.

The chain uses TRBV4-1 and TRBJ1-2, with D hard to call. Deletions cut 4 bases from V and 2 bases from J, with 11 bases between. The germline gives CDR1 MGHRA, CDR2 YSYEKL. This CDR3 contains 14 residues. The CDR3 sequence: CASSPRGGNYGYTF. The DNA of the CDR3 is TGCGCCAGCAGCCCCAGAGGAGGGAACTATGGCTACACCTTC.

The J gene is TRBJ2-3, the V gene TRBV5-1; a possible D gene is TRBD2 (7 bases). CDR1 is SGHRS and CDR2 is YFSETQ in the germline V gene. The V end was cut by 4 bases, the J end by 5 bases, with 17 bases between. CDR3 length equals 15 residues. The CDR3 bases are TGCGCCAGCAGCCCCCGAGGGGGAGGGTTAGATACGCAGTATTTT. Protein: CASSPRGGGLDTQYF.

The chain couples TRBV28 to TRBJ2-1, with D maybe TRBD2 (6 bases). CDR3 length: 15 residues. The germline V gene has CDR1 MDHEN and CDR2 SYDVKM. Trimming took off 5 bases at V and 7 bases at J, with 18 bases between the two ends. Written as DNA, the CDR3 is TGTGCCAGCAGTATAGGAGGGACTCCACTAAATGAGCAGTTCTTC. It yields the protein CASSIGGTPLNEQFF.

This clone was found many times. The chain uses TRBV5-1 and TRBJ2-5; D possibly corresponds to TRBD1 (6 bases). In germline, CDR1 is SGHRS, CDR2 YFSETQ. V gave up 0 bases and J gave up 2 bases, with 11 bases separating them. This CDR3 has 15 amino acids. CDR3 nucleotides: TGCGCCAGCAGCTTGGAGTACGGACAGCAAGAGACCCAGTACTTC. It yields the protein CASSLEYGQQETQYF.

This rearrangement joins TRBV4-1 to TRBJ1-5; D uncertain. The CDR3 consists of 14 residues. Per germline, CDR1 MGHRA and CDR2 YSYEKL. Trimming removed 3 bases at V and 4 bases at J, with 10 bases between. The CDR3 DNA sequence: TGCGCCAGCAGCCAGCACACCCTTAATCAGCCCCAGCATTTT. It translates to CASSQHTLNQPQHF.

This chain links TRBV7-2 with TRBJ2-3; D might be TRBD2 (5 bases). The germline V gene has CDR1 SGHTA and CDR2 FQGNSA. Trimming removed 8 bases at V and 4 bases at J, with 10 bases between. The CDR3 covers 12 residues. Here the CDR3 reads CASLRGSDTQYF. The CDR3 DNA is TGTGCCAGCCTGAGAGGGTCAGATACGCAGTATTTT.

The chain links TRBV6-1 to TRBJ2-7, with D possibly being TRBD2 (5 bases). The V end was cut by 2 bases, the J end by 5 bases, with 7 bases between. CDR3 size: 12 residues. Per the germline V gene, CDR1 is MNHNS and CDR2 is SASEGT. The CDR3, as DNA: TGTGCCAGCAGTGAAAATAGCGACGAGCAGTACTTC. Residues: CASSENSDEQYF.

The CDR3, as DNA: TGCAGCGTTGAAGGGCCGCGGGAGGGCCCTTGGAATGAGCAGTTCTTC. This gives the protein CSVEGPREGPWNEQFF. The rearrangement uses TRBV29-1 and TRBJ2-1; 9 positions agree with TRBD2. In germline, CDR1 is SQVTM, CDR2 ANQGSEA. V lost 1 base and J lost 7; bases outside the gene matches: 11. The CDR3 is made up of 16 amino acids.

The chain joins TRBV27 to TRBJ2-3; TRBD2 matches 11 bases. The CDR3 runs 16 residues. Germline trimming cut 7 bases from V and 3 bases from J; bases unmatched to any gene: 9. Germline V gene lookup returns CDR1 MNHEY and CDR2 SMNVEV (reference sequence). The CDR3 loop is CASMGLAGGRTDTQYF. The CDR3 DNA is TGTGCCAGCATGGGGCTAGCGGGAGGAAGGACAGATACGCAGTATTTT.